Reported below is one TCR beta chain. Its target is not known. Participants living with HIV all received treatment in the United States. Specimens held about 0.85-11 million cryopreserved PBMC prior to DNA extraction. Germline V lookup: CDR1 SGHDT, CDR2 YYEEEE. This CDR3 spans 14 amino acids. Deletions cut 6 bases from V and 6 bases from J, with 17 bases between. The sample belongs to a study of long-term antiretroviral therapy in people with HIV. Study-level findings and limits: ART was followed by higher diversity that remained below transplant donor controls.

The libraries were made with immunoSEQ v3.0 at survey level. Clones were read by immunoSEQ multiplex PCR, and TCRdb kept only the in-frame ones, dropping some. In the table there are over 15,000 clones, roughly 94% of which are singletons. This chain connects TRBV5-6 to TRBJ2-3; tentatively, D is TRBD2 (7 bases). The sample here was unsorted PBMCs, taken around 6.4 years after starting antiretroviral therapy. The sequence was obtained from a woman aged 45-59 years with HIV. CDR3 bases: TGTGCCAGCACCCCGAGGGGGGGGATGGATACGCAGTATTTT. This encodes CASTPRGGMDTQYF. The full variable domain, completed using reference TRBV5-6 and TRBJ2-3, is DAGVTQSPTHLIKTRGQQVTLRCSPKSGHDTVSWYQQALGQGPQFIFQYYEEEERQRGNFPDRFSGHQFPNYSSELNVNALLLGDSALYLCASTPRGGMDTQYFGPGTRLTVL.